The rows below give T cell receptor beta chains drawn from one sample of a study of blood T cell repertoires in COVID-19. Here immunoSEQ multiplex PCR was the method, and the copy in TCRdb shows in-frame clones only, minus some. The data show 150,000 to 200,000 clones, approximately 82% seen once. The sample taken for sequencing was peripheral blood. These TCRs come from a woman at least 80 years old with acute or convalescent COVID-19. Each CDR3 is given with its conserved first and last residue. The D gene is left open where the match is weak. Rows may omit the clone size; those that give it use once, few, many or a size class.

>TRBV5-1|.|TRBJ1-1|once|14
CASSLAGMNTEAFF
TGCGCCAGCAGCTTAGCAGGGATGAACACTGAAGCTTTCTTT
>TRBV7-8|TRBD2|TRBJ2-5|.|15
CASSGVLAGEETQYF
TGTGCCAGCAGCGGTGTGCTAGCGGGAGAAGAGACCCAGTACTTC
>TRBV29-1|.|TRBJ1-4|.|13
CSVETGSVEKLFF
TGCAGCGTTGAAACAGGGTCGGTTGAAAAACTGTTTTTT
>TRBV19|TRBD2|TRBJ2-1|.|16
CASSKASGSYANEQFF
TGTGCCAGTAGTAAGGCTAGCGGGAGTTATGCGAATGAGCAGTTCTTC
>TRBV19|.|TRBJ1-5|.|13
CASMGGDNQPQHF
TGTGCCAGTATGGGGGGTGACAATCAGCCCCAGCATTTT
>TRBV18|.|TRBJ2-7|.|12
CASSPAVGEQYF
TGTGCCAGCTCACCAGCGGTCGGGGAGCAGTACTTC
>TRBV25-1|.|TRBJ1-6|.|15
CASSKLGAGSSPLHF
TGTGCCAGCAGCAAATTGGGGGCAGGGAGTTCACCCCTCCACTTT
>TRBV4-1|.|TRBJ2-1|.|13
CASSQELSYEQFF
TGCGCCAGCAGCCAAGAACTTAGTTATGAGCAGTTCTTC
>TRBV7-2|TRBD2|TRBJ2-7|.|14
CASSSPGLAAEQYF
TGTGCCAGCAGCTCCCCGGGACTAGCAGCCGAGCAGTACTTC
>TRBV2|.|TRBJ1-1|.|13
CASSVWGDTEAFF
TGTGCCAGCAGTGTTTGGGGGGACACTGAAGCTTTCTTT
>TRBV7-9|.|TRBJ1-1|.|12
CASSPREAEAFF
TGTGCCAGCAGCCCCAGGGAGGCTGAAGCTTTCTTT
>TRBV7-2|.|TRBJ2-5|.|14
CASSKGHLQETQYF
TGTGCCAGCAGCAAGGGACACCTCCAAGAGACCCAGTACTTC
>TRBV7-6|TRBD2|TRBJ2-5|.|15
CASSLDGRVQETQYF
TGTGCCAGCAGCTTAGACGGGAGGGTCCAAGAGACCCAGTACTTC
>TRBV27|TRBD1|TRBJ1-5|.|14
CASSARQGGQPQHF
TGTGCCAGCTCCGCCAGACAGGGCGGGCAGCCCCAGCATTTT
>TRBV30|.|TRBJ1-4|.|13
CAWSNGLNEKLFF
TGTGCCTGGAGTAATGGCTTAAATGAAAAACTGTTTTTT
>TRBV29-1|TRBD1|TRBJ2-7|.|12
CSIDRGLGEQYF
TGCAGCATAGACAGGGGGCTGGGGGAGCAGTACTTC